Below, 8 T cell receptor beta chains from the same sample are listed, as sequenced in a study of human T cells and chemical hapten exposure. As to time point: patch test 3, about 24 weeks after DPC sensitization. Treatment meaning: therapeutic diphenylcyclopropenone sensitization with weekly scalp DPC. TCRdb called the RACE reads again in MiXCR, with one record for every CDR3 protein. Of 50,000 to 80,000 distinct CDR3 sequences listed, approximately 11% are singletons. The material sequenced was whole blood, taken in connection with sensitization to the hapten diphenylcyclopropenone (DPC). The receptors shown here come from a woman younger than 45 with alopecia areata. Some clones in this sample may be carry-over from other donors' samples.

This clonotype was recorded at least ten times. The chain is built from TRBV7-6 and TRBJ2-2; D perhaps matches TRBD2 (6 bases). V was shortened by 3 bases and J by 5 bases, with 10 bases between the two germline ends. Germline V gene lookup returns CDR1 SGHVS and CDR2 FNYEAQ. The CDR3 is 14 residues long. The CDR3 nucleotides are TGTGCCAGCAGCTTGGAGGGAGGAACCGGGGAGCTGTTTTTT. Residues: CASSLEGGTGELFF.

The V and J genes are TRBV6-2 or TRBV6-3 and TRBJ2-4; 10 bases agree with TRBD1. V shed 5 bases, J shed 5 bases, and the junction held 6 bases outside the gene matches. The CDR3 covers 15 residues. Germline V lookup: CDR1 MNHEY, CDR2 SVGEGT. CDR3: CASSIYGQGENIQYF. CDR3 coding DNA: TGTGCCAGCAGTATATACGGACAGGGGGAAAACATTCAGTACTTC.

The table lists this clonotype with many counts. The V call is TRBV14, the J call TRBJ2-7; 13 bases align to TRBD2. Germline values: CDR1 SGHDN, CDR2 FVKESK. The CDR3 is made up of 19 amino acids. The V and J ends lost 1 base and 3 bases, in that order; junction bases with no gene match: 12. The CDR3 loop reads CASSQGIRTSGRRVYEQYF. The CDR3 DNA is TGTGCCAGCAGCCAAGGAATTCGGACTAGCGGGAGACGGGTCTACGAGCAGTACTTC.

This rearrangement joins TRBV19 to TRBJ1-4; TRBD1 is a possible D gene (6 bases). Germline V CDR1 and CDR2: LNHDA, SQIVND (reference sequence). V lost 4 bases to trimming and J lost 8 bases, with 11 bases between them. The CDR3 loop spans 13 amino acids. The CDR3 DNA is TGTGCCAGTAGTAAATGGGACATCGAAAAACTGTTTTTT. Its translation: CASSKWDIEKLFF.

This clonotype appeared many times. The chain carries TRBV29-1 and TRBJ2-1; D is perhaps TRBD1 (6 bases). Germline loops: CDR1 SQVTM, CDR2 ANQGSEA. Trimming left V 4 bases short and J 0 bases short, with 13 bases between. The length of the CDR3 is 15 residues. This CDR3 is CSVARDTNSYNEQFF. The CDR3 bases are TGCAGCGTTGCCCGGGACACCAACTCCTACAATGAGCAGTTCTTC.

The V gene is TRBV4-3, the J gene TRBJ1-6; possible D gene TRBD1, 5 bases. CDR3 size: 13 residues. In germline, CDR1 is LGHNA, CDR2 YSLEER. V was pared by 6 bases and J by 9 bases, with 12 bases between. The CDR3, as DNA: TGCGCCAGCAGTAAGGCGGGGACTTCACCCCTCCACTTT. This encodes CASSKAGTSPLHF.

This chain uses TRBV29-1 with TRBJ2-1; perhaps TRBD2 as D (6 bases). Trimming took off 0 bases at V and 7 bases at J, with 10 bases between the two ends. This CDR3 is 13 amino acids long. The germline V gene encodes CDR1 SQVTM and CDR2 ANQGSEA. The chain's CDR3 is CSVEDGTWNEQFF. The CDR3 DNA reads as TGCAGCGTTGAAGATGGGACTTGGAATGAGCAGTTCTTC.

This chain joins TRBV5-1 and TRBJ2-3; D is undetermined. Germline values: CDR1 SGHRS, CDR2 YFSETQ. The CDR3 length is 15 residues. Trimming cost V 1 base and J 0 bases, with 9 bases left between them. CDR3 in DNA: TGCGCCAGCAGCTTGATAGGATCTAGCACAGATACGCAGTATTTT. It translates to CASSLIGSSTDTQYF.